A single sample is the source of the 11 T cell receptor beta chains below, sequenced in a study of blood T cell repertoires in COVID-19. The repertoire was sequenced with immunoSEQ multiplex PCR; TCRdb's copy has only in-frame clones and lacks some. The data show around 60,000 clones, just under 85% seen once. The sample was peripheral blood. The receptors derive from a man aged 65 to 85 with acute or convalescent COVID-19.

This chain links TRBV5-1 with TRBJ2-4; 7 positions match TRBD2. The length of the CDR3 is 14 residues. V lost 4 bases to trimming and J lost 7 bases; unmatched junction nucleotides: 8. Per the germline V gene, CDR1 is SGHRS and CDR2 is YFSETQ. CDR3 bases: TGCGCCAGCAGCCCGGACTTGGGGGGGAACATTCAGTACTTC. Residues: CASSPDLGGNIQYF.

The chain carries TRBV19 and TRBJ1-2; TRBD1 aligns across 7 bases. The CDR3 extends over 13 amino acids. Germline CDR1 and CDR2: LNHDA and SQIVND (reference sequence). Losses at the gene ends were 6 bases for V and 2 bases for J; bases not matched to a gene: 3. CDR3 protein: CASRMGQNYGYTF. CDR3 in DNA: TGTGCCAGTAGGATGGGACAGAACTATGGCTACACCTTC.

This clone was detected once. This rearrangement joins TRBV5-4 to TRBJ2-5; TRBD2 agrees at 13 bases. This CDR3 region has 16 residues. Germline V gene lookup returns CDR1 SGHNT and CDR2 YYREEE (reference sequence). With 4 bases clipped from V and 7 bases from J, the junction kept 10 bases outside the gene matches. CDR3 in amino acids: CASSQGLAGAPGTQYF. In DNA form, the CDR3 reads TGTGCCAGCAGCCAAGGACTAGCGGGGGCCCCGGGGACCCAGTACTTC.

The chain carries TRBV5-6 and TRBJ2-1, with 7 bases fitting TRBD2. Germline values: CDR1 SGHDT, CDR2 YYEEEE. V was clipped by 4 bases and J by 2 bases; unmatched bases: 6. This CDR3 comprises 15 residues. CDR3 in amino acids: CASSVAGEAYNEQFF. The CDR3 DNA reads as TGTGCCAGCAGCGTGGCGGGGGAGGCCTACAATGAGCAGTTCTTC.

The CDR3 region has the DNA TGTGCCAGCAGTTCCACCCTCCAGCGGGGTAGCACAGATACGCAGTATTTT. Translating it yields CASSSTLQRGSTDTQYF. V is TRBV28 and J is TRBJ2-3; 7 bases align to TRBD2. The germline gives CDR1 MDHEN, CDR2 SYDVKM. Germline trimming cut 4 bases from V and 0 bases from J; bases unmatched to any gene: 10. The CDR3 is made up of 17 amino acids.

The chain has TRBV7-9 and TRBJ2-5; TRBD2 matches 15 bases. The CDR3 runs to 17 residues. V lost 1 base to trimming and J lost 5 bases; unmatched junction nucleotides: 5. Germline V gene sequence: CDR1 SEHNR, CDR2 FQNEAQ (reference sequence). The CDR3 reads CASSLGGTSGGRETQYF. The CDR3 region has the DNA TGTGCCAGCAGCTTAGGAGGGACTAGCGGGGGGCGTGAGACCCAGTACTTC.

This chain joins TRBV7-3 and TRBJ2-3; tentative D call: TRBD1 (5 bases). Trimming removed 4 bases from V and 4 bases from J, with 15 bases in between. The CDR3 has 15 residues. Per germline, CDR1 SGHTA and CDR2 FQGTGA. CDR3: CASSSLLGAPDTQYF. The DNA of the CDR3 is TGTGCCAGCAGCTCCCTCCTTGGGGCCCCAGATACGCAGTATTTT.

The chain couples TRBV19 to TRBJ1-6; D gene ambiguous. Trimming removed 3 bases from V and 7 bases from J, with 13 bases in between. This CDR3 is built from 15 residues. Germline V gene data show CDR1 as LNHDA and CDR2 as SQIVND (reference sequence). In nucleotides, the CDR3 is TGTGCCAGTAGTATTGGTGGCGGGTACAATTCACCCCTCCACTTT. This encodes CASSIGGGYNSPLHF.

CDR3 DNA sequence: TGTGCCAGCAGCTTCCGGGGAGGGTTGGCCAAAAACATTCAGTACTTC. Amino acids: CASSFRGGLAKNIQYF. This rearrangement joins TRBV13 to TRBJ2-4, with 7 bases lining up with TRBD2. The ends lost 3 bases at V and 1 base at J; junction bases unmatched: 6. There are 16 residues in the CDR3. Per the germline V gene, CDR1 is PRHDT and CDR2 is FYEKMQ (reference sequence).

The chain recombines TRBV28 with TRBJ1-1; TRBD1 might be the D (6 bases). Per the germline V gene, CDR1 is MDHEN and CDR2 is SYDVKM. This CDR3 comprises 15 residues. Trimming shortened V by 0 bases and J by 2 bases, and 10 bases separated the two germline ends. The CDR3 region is CASSLWGDTNTEAFF. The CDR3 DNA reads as TGTGCCAGCAGTTTATGGGGGGACACAAACACTGAAGCTTTCTTT. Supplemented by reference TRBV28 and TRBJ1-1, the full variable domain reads DVKVTQSSRYLVKRTGEKVFLECVQDMDHENMFWYRQDPGLGLRLIYFSYDVKMKEKGDIPEGYSVSREKKERFSLILESASTNQTSMYLCASSLWGDTNTEAFFGQGTRLTVV.

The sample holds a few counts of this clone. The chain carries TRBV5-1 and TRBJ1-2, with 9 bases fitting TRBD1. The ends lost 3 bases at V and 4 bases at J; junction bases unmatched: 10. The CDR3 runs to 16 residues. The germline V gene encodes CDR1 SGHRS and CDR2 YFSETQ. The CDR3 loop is CASSSQPGQGSYGYTF. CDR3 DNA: TGCGCCAGCAGCTCACAACCGGGACAGGGAAGCTATGGCTACACCTTC.